This TCR beta chain was profiled in a study of blood T cell repertoires in COVID-19. Study-wide background: The United States, Italy and Spain provided the acute and convalescent COVID-19 samples. Sources were T cells, B-cell-depleted T cells, or PBMCs; the material itself was cDNA or gDNA.

Authors' processing steps: Scientists estimated how many nucleated cells there were by amplifying reference gene primers. TCRdb's copy holds only in-frame clones and misses some; the assay was immunoSEQ multiplex PCR. V, J and clone size were drawn from that table, and D and trimming were deduced from the DNA. The sample shows roughly 38,000 clones, around four fifths of them seen only once. V was pared by 3 bases and J by 5 bases, with 5 bases of the junction left unmatched. The germline V gene has CDR1 ENHRY and CDR2 SYGVKD. There are 14 residues in the CDR3. Sequencing was performed on peripheral blood. This sequence was found in a human donor in a cohort sampled during active COVID-19. The chain uses TRBV10-3 and TRBJ1-2, with 8 positions matching TRBD1. The CDR3: CAISESQGAYGYTF. CDR3 DNA: TGTGCCATCAGTGAATCCCAGGGGGCTTATGGCTACACCTTC.